The clone carrying this T cell receptor (beta chain) was recorded at least ten times. The sample originates from a study of Graves' ophthalmopathy and Graves' hyperthyroidism. Transcripts of RNA were the source for amplifying TCR beta CDR3 regions. HTBI-primed RT-PCR formed the first round, and a multiplex PCR formed the second. TCRdb re-called the multiplex PCR reads with MiXCR, one entry per CDR3 protein. The table records 400,000 to 500,000 distinct CDR3 sequences, over 20% of them present only once. V was trimmed by 2 bases and J by 6 bases, leaving 15 bases between them. The CDR3 is 14 amino acids. CDR1 and CDR2 from the germline V gene are SGHRS and YFSETQ.

The sequence was collected from a woman younger than 30 with stable Graves' hyperthyroidism. V gene TRBV5-1 combines with J gene TRBJ2-7; tentatively, D is TRBD2 (6 bases). Sequenced sample: peripheral blood. The CDR3: CASSFTSILAEQYF. The CDR3 bases are TGCGCCAGCAGCTTTACTAGCATCCTTGCCGAGCAGTACTTC.